This paragraph covers one T cell receptor beta chain sequence. The target antigen is unknown. A single base separates this from a much larger clone, so it may be a read error. TCRdb redid the calling of the multiplex PCR reads with MiXCR, one entry per CDR3 protein. The top ten hold less than 3% of the sample, which has 70,000 to 95,000 distinct CDR3 sequences, roughly 19% seen once. Breast cancer patients provided tissue from their axillary draining lymph nodes. The data originate from a study of breast tumors, draining lymph nodes, adjacent tissues. Findings of the study overall: Data only fit, rather than demonstrated, lymph node origin of most tumor T cells. Tumor and nontumor repertoires were significantly more similar in luminal-like than in basal-like breast cancer. Data fit most tumor T cells coming from lymph node, expanding in tumor. Tumor repertoires ranked between lymph nodes and nontumor tissue in diversity, with V and J gene preferences.

V lost 2 bases and J 13 bases, leaving 12 bases between the germline ends. The CDR3 extends over 12 amino acids. Per the germline V gene, CDR1 is SGHNT and CDR2 is YENEEA. This sequence was found in a female donor with breast cancer. Some clones in this sample may be carry-over from other donors' samples. Material: axillary lymph node tissue. The chain is built from TRBV11-3 and TRBJ2-1; tentatively, D is TRBD2 (6 bases). The CDR3, as DNA: TGTGCCAGCAGCTTACTAGTGGGAGGTCAGTTCTTC. Translating it yields CASSLLVGGQFF.